The 26 T cell receptor beta chains below come from one sample, sequenced in a study of T cell responses to AZD1222 COVID-19 vaccine. The table came from immunoSEQ multiplex PCR; TCRdb's copy has only in-frame clones and leaves some out. The sample lists tens of thousands of clones, almost 90% seen once, with roughly 7.2% in the top ten. This specimen was peripheral blood, taken 28 days after the second AZD1222 dose. All receptors derive from an adult who received the AZD1222 COVID-19 vaccine.

Notes on this clone: Compared with germline, one end of the junction differs, possibly owing to a read error. CDR3 amino acids: CASSIAVAYNEQLF. The DNA of the CDR3 is TGTGCCAGTAGTATAGCGGTGGCCTACAATGAGCAGCTCTTC. The genes are TRBV19 and TRBJ2-1; D is ambiguous. The CDR3 extends over 14 amino acids. In germline, CDR1 is LNHDA, CDR2 SQIVND (reference sequence).

V gene TRBV19 combines with J gene TRBJ1-3, with D unresolved. CDR1 and CDR2 from the germline V gene are LNHDA and SQIVND (reference sequence). CDR3 length equals 15 residues. The ends were cut back, 0 bases at V and 4 bases at J, with 10 bases in the middle. CDR3 protein: CASSIDGISGNTIYF. In DNA, the CDR3 is TGTGCCAGTAGTATAGACGGCATATCCGGAAACACCATATATTTT.

The J gene is TRBJ1-3, the V gene TRBV7-9; 7 bases align to TRBD1. The CDR3 spans 16 residues. Germline trimming cut 0 bases from V and 0 bases from J; bases unmatched to any gene: 2. The germline CDR1 and CDR2 sequences are SEHNR and FQNEAQ (reference sequence). DNA for the CDR3: TGTGCCAGCAGCTTAGCGCAGGGGGGCTCTGGAAACACCATATATTTT. This encodes CASSLAQGGSGNTIYF.

V usage is TRBV18 and J usage is TRBJ1-4; tentative D call: TRBD1 (6 bases). The CDR3 is 15 residues long. Germline V gives CDR1 KGHSH, CDR2 LQKENI. V was shortened by 6 bases and J by 5 bases, with 16 bases between the two germline ends. The CDR3 here is CASSPTGSPNEKLFF. Here the CDR3 DNA reads TGTGCCAGCTCTCCCACAGGGTCCCCAAATGAAAAACTGTTTTTT.

DNA for the CDR3: TGTGCCAGCAGCAAGGGGCGGGGCCTCCAAGAGACCCAGTACTTC. Translating gives CASSKGRGLQETQYF. The gene calls are TRBV21-1 and TRBJ2-5; the D segment call TRBD2 is taken from the table without a DNA check. TRBV21-1 is a recognized pseudogene. The CDR3 covers 15 residues.

The chain links TRBV7-2 to TRBJ2-7; D remains unclear. Germline-derived CDR1 and CDR2 are SGHTA and FQGNSA. The germline V and J ends were trimmed by 1 base and 0 bases, with 10 bases remaining between them. This CDR3 comprises 15 residues. CDR3 in DNA: TGTGCCAGCAGCTTAGAACCGGGCAACTCCTACGAGCAGTACTTC. Its protein product is CASSLEPGNSYEQYF. Together with reference TRBV7-2 and TRBJ2-7, the CDR3 gives the full variable domain: GAGVSQSPSNKVTEKGKDVELRCDPISGHTALYWYRQSLGQGLEFLIYFQGNSAPDKSGLPSDRFSAERTGGSVSTLTIQRTQQEDSAVYLCASSLEPGNSYEQYFGPGTRLTVT.

CDR3 DNA: TGTGCCAGCAGTCCAGACAGAACGAACACTGAAGCTTTCTTT. Protein: CASSPDRTNTEAFF. The chain employs TRBV27 and TRBJ1-1, with D possibly matching TRBD1 (5 bases). Deletions cut 5 bases from V and 1 base from J, with 11 bases between. CDR3 size: 14 residues. Germline CDR1 MNHEY, CDR2 SMNVEV (reference sequence).

This rearrangement joins TRBV18 to TRBJ1-1; D perhaps matches TRBD1 (5 bases). V lost 1 base to trimming and J lost 4 bases, with 13 bases between them. Germline V lookup: CDR1 KGHSH, CDR2 LQKENI. There are 15 residues in the CDR3. Here the CDR3 DNA reads TGTGCCAGCTCACCACGGGCAGGGTTGGGCACTGAAGCTTTCTTT. Protein sequence: CASSPRAGLGTEAFF.

The chain carries TRBV7-9 and TRBJ2-3; possibly TRBD2 for D (7 bases). The CDR3 covers 16 residues. Germline CDR1 is SEHNR and CDR2 is FQNEAQ (reference sequence). V was clipped by 7 bases and J by 4 bases, with 21 bases between them. The CDR3 coding sequence is TGTGCCAGCACCAAAATGGGGGGGGCAGCGGCAGATACGCAGTATTTT. This translates into CASTKMGGAAADTQYF.

The chain uses TRBV4-2 and TRBJ1-2; D unresolved. The V gene lost 1 base and the J gene lost 0 bases, with 9 bases spanning the gap. Germline-derived CDR1 and CDR2 are LGHNA and YNFKEQ. This CDR3 has 15 amino acids. Here the CDR3 reads CASSQGLPTNYGYTF. In DNA form, the CDR3 reads TGTGCCAGCAGCCAAGGTTTGCCAACTAACTATGGCTACACCTTC.

The chain links TRBV19 to TRBJ2-3; 12 bases align to TRBD2. CDR1 and CDR2 from the germline V gene are LNHDA and SQIVND (reference sequence). The CDR3 totals 17 residues. After removal of 0 bases from V and 2 bases from J, the junction contained 3 bases not matched to a gene. CDR3 coding DNA: TGTGCCAGTAGTATAGACGGACTAGCGGGGAACACAGATACGCAGTATTTT. Amino acids: CASSIDGLAGNTDTQYF.

The genes are TRBV10-3 and TRBJ1-1; 12 bases match TRBD1. The CDR3 is 17 amino acids. Germline V gives CDR1 ENHRY, CDR2 SYGVKD. V shed 6 bases, J shed 0 bases, and the junction held 8 bases outside the gene matches. CDR3 sequence: CAIRPGTGGEVNTEAFF. The CDR3 nucleotides are TGTGCCATCAGGCCGGGGACAGGGGGCGAGGTGAACACTGAAGCTTTCTTT.

This chain connects TRBV9 to TRBJ2-1, with 10 bases lining up with TRBD2. With V trimmed by 1 base and J by 5 bases, 3 bases remained unmatched. The CDR3 spans 15 residues. In germline, CDR1 is SGDLS, CDR2 YYNGEE. Here the CDR3 DNA reads TGTGCCAGCAGCGTACTAGCGGGAGCAAACAATGAGCAGTTCTTC. This sequence encodes CASSVLAGANNEQFF.

The chain carries TRBV5-1 and TRBJ2-1, with unresolved D. Trimming shortened V by 5 bases and J by 5 bases, and 8 bases separated the two germline ends. CDR3 length equals 12 residues. Germline V gives CDR1 SGHRS, CDR2 YFSETQ. The DNA for the CDR3 is TGCGCCAGCAGAATGATCAACAATGAGCAGTTCTTC. It encodes CASRMINNEQFF.

The chain's CDR3 is CAISEGAFSTDTQYF. The CDR3 bases are TGTGCCATCAGTGAGGGAGCTTTTAGCACAGATACGCAGTATTTT. This sequence joins TRBV10-3 and TRBJ2-3; no clear D. Trimming shortened V by 2 bases and J by 0 bases, and 9 bases separated the two germline ends. CDR1 and CDR2 from the germline V gene are ENHRY and SYGVKD. There are 15 residues in the CDR3.

The V call is TRBV4-1, the J call TRBJ2-7, with TRBD2 matching 12 bases. This CDR3 contains 18 residues. The germline V gene encodes CDR1 MGHRA and CDR2 YSYEKL. The ends lost 2 bases at V and 3 bases at J; junction bases unmatched: 11. The CDR3 DNA follows: TGCGCCAGCAGCCAACTAGCGGGAGGGCCCTCCGCGTACTACGAGCAGTACTTC. It encodes CASSQLAGGPSAYYEQYF.

Only one count was recorded for this clone. The chain recombines TRBV2 with TRBJ1-5; a possible D gene is TRBD1 (6 bases). Trimming pared 4 bases from V and 4 bases from J, leaving 11 bases between. Germline assignment: CDR1 SNHLY and CDR2 FYNNEI. The CDR3 length is 14 residues. For the CDR3, the DNA is TGTGCCAGCAGTGTCGGACAGCCTAATCAGCCCCAGCATTTT. Encoded protein: CASSVGQPNQPQHF. The full variable domain, with the rest looked up from reference TRBV2 and TRBJ1-5, is EPEVTQTPSHQVTQMGQEVILRCVPISNHLYFYWYRQILGQKVEFLVSFYNNEISEKSEIFDDQFSVERPDGSNFTLKIRSTKLEDSAMYFCASSVGQPNQPQHFGDGTRLSIL.

This clone was counted between two and nine times. This chain uses TRBV6-2 or TRBV6-3 with TRBJ1-1; 7 nucleotides line up with TRBD1. Trimming cost V 4 bases and J 7 bases; bases outside gene matches: 3. Germline V CDR1 and CDR2: MNHEY, SVGEGT. The CDR3 loop spans 12 amino acids. The CDR3 loop is CASSLHRGEAFF. CDR3 DNA: TGTGCCAGCAGTTTACACAGGGGTGAAGCTTTCTTT.

The CDR3 nucleotides read TGTGCCAGCAGTCCTCAGGGGAGGAACACTGAAGCTTTCTTT. This gives the protein CASSPQGRNTEAFF. The V and J genes are TRBV6-5 and TRBJ1-1; possibly TRBD1 for D (6 bases). This CDR3 has 14 amino acids. The V gene lost 5 bases and the J gene lost 1 base, with 11 bases spanning the gap. CDR1 is MNHEY and CDR2 is SVGAGI in the germline V gene.

This sequence joins TRBV6-4 and TRBJ2-6, with 7 bases aligning to TRBD2. V dropped 3 bases and J dropped 1; count of bases not matched to a gene: 0. The CDR3 is made up of 15 amino acids. Germline V gene sequence: CDR1 MRHNA, CDR2 SNTAGT. The CDR3 protein is CASSEGGSGANVLTF. The CDR3, as DNA: TGTGCCAGCAGTGAGGGGGGGTCTGGGGCCAACGTCCTGACTTTC.

The CDR3 DNA sequence: TGTGCCAGCAGTAGCCCCGGGGCAACTGGGGCCAACGTCCTGACTTTC. It specifies CASSSPGATGANVLTF. The chain combines TRBV2 with TRBJ2-6; either TRBD1 or TRBD2 may supply D (5 bases each). The CDR3 length is 16 residues. The ends were cut back, 5 bases at V and 2 bases at J, with 13 bases in the middle. Germline V lookup: CDR1 SNHLY, CDR2 FYNNEI.

The chain couples TRBV10-2 to TRBJ1-4; the match to TRBD1 covers 7 bases. Germline V gives CDR1 WSHSY, CDR2 SAAADI. V was clipped by 5 bases and J by 3 bases; unmatched bases: 6. The CDR3 length is 15 residues. CDR3 coding DNA: TGCGCCAGCAGTTTGAGGGGGCTTGCTAATGAAAAACTGTTTTTT. Translation: CASSLRGLANEKLFF.

The rearrangement uses TRBV2 and TRBJ1-2; D gene unclear. Per the germline V gene, CDR1 is SNHLY and CDR2 is FYNNEI. The CDR3 is made up of 13 amino acids. V was pared by 7 bases and J by 6 bases, with 15 bases between. The CDR3 DNA sequence: TGTGCCAGCAAGCAAGATTTGGGCGATGGCTACACCTTC. It yields the protein CASKQDLGDGYTF.

Comments on this clone: Other DNA sequences in this specimen translate into the identical CDR3. The V call is TRBV11-2, the J call TRBJ1-5; D not resolved. The CDR3 length is 13 residues. Germline assignment: CDR1 SGHAT and CDR2 FQNNGV. V lost 1 base and J lost 3, with 4 bases in between. DNA of the CDR3: TGTGCCAGCAGCTTAGGACTCAATCAGCCCCAGCATTTT. Translated, it gives CASSLGLNQPQHF.

The rearrangement uses TRBV19 and TRBJ2-1; 7 bases fit TRBD2. The CDR3 runs to 14 residues. V shed 2 bases, J shed 5 bases, and the junction held 3 bases outside the gene matches. Germline CDR1 and CDR2: LNHDA and SQIVND (reference sequence). The CDR3 sequence is CASSIWGTNNEQFF. The CDR3 nucleotides are TGTGCCAGTAGTATATGGGGGACTAACAATGAGCAGTTCTTC.

The V gene is TRBV28, the J gene TRBJ2-4; 9 nucleotides align to TRBD2. Germline assignment: CDR1 MDHEN and CDR2 SYDVKM. The CDR3 consists of 15 residues. The junction had 6 bases not matched to a gene; V was cut back by 3 bases and J by 6 bases. The chain's CDR3 is CASSFSFSGRNIQYF. Here the CDR3 DNA reads TGTGCCAGCAGTTTTTCGTTTAGCGGGAGAAACATTCAGTACTTC.